The 15 T cell receptor beta chains below were found in one sample sequenced in a study of blood T cell repertoires in COVID-19. Sequencing was performed with immunoSEQ multiplex PCR; in TCRdb, only in-frame clones are kept and a portion is missing. Of roughly 500,000 clones listed, 85% to 90% are singletons. The sequencing sample was made of PBMCs or T cells enriched from blood (not recorded which). These receptors came from a woman between 35 and 50 years old who had recovered from COVID-19.

CDR3 protein: CASSRGQVGTDTQYF. Written as DNA, the CDR3 is TGTGCCAGCAGCCGAGGACAGGTGGGCACAGATACGCAGTATTTT. The chain carries TRBV11-3 and TRBJ2-3; 7 nucleotides align to TRBD1. The J segment lost 1 base and the V segment lost 5 bases, leaving 6 bases of the junction unmatched. The germline V gene encodes CDR1 SGHNT and CDR2 YENEEA. This CDR3 contains 15 residues.

The CDR3: CASSETSGRAYEQYF. Here the CDR3 DNA reads TGTGCCAGCAGCGAGACTAGCGGGAGGGCTTACGAGCAGTACTTC. This rearrangement joins TRBV3-1 (or the pseudogene TRBV3-2) to TRBJ2-7; 14 bases agree with TRBD2. Trimming removed 5 bases from V and 4 bases from J; junction bases left unmatched: 4. This CDR3 region has 15 residues. The germline gives CDR1 LGHDT, CDR2 YNNKEL (reference sequence).

This clone occurred a few times. V gene TRBV19 combines with J gene TRBJ1-5; 7 bases agree with TRBD1. Looked up from germline, CDR1 is LNHDA and CDR2 is SQIVND (reference sequence). J lost 8 bases, V lost 6 bases, and 10 bases had no gene match. This CDR3 region has 14 residues. CDR3 region: CASRYRGPGKPQHF. The CDR3 nucleotides read TGTGCCAGTAGGTACAGGGGCCCCGGGAAGCCCCAGCATTTT.

V gene TRBV9 combines with J gene TRBJ2-1, with D possibly TRBD2 on 5 matching bases. The CDR3 totals 15 residues. Trimming pared 4 bases from V and 4 bases from J, leaving 15 bases between. CDR1 and CDR2 (germline): SGDLS, YYNGEE. DNA of the CDR3: TGTGCCAGCAGCCCTCCAGTGGGGAGATACAATGAGCAGTTCTTC. Its translation is CASSPPVGRYNEQFF.

The rearrangement joins TRBV6-5 to TRBJ2-5; TRBD1 is a possible D gene (6 bases). CDR3 length: 15 residues. Germline values: CDR1 MNHEY, CDR2 SVGAGI. V dropped 2 bases and J dropped 4 bases, with 14 bases sitting between them. CDR3 loop: CASSYAMAGVETQYF. The CDR3 DNA reads TGTGCCAGCAGTTACGCTATGGCAGGGGTAGAGACCCAGTACTTC.

This clone was picked up one time. The rearrangement joins TRBV19 to TRBJ1-3; perhaps TRBD1 as D (6 bases). Trimming shortened V by 6 bases and J by 0 bases, and 9 bases separated the two germline ends. CDR1 is LNHDA and CDR2 is SQIVND in the germline V gene (reference sequence). CDR3 size: 14 residues. This CDR3 reads CASRGGHSGNTIYF. CDR3 DNA: TGTGCCAGTAGAGGGGGTCACTCTGGAAACACCATATATTTT.

The chain recombines TRBV28 with TRBJ1-6; D is unclear. The CDR3 runs to 14 residues. Per the germline V gene, CDR1 is MDHEN and CDR2 is SYDVKM. V lost 10 bases and J 1 base, leaving 11 bases between the germline ends. CDR3 protein: CANHGRSYNSPLHF. The CDR3 region has the DNA TGTGCCAACCACGGCAGGTCCTATAATTCACCCCTCCACTTT.

This sequence joins TRBV4-2 and TRBJ1-4; D remains ambiguous. CDR3 length: 15 residues. Looked up from germline, CDR1 is LGHNA and CDR2 is YNFKEQ. V lost 4 bases and J 0 bases, leaving 9 bases between the germline ends. In DNA, the CDR3 is TGTGCCAGCAGCCTTCGTTTCGCAACTAATGAAAAACTGTTTTTT. It yields the protein CASSLRFATNEKLFF.

The V and J genes are TRBV5-4 and TRBJ1-2; 11 bases agree with TRBD1. There are 15 residues in the CDR3. In germline, CDR1 is SGHNT, CDR2 YYREEE (reference sequence). Trimming took 5 bases from V and 4 from J; bases not matched to a gene: 7. The CDR3 protein is CASSSGTGGTYGYTF. CDR3 DNA sequence: TGTGCCAGCAGTTCCGGGACAGGGGGTACCTATGGCTACACCTTC. The variable domain in full, with the rest retrieved from reference TRBV5-4 and TRBJ1-2, is ETGVTQSPTHLIKTRGQQVTLRCSSQSGHNTVSWYQQALGQGPQFIFQYYREEENGRGNFPPRFSGLQFPNYSSELNVNALELDDSALYLCASSSGTGGTYGYTFGSGTRLTVV.

The rearrangement links TRBV30 to TRBJ1-1; D ambiguous. Per germline, CDR1 GTSNPN and CDR2 SVGIG (reference sequence). The CDR3 contains 12 residues. CDR3 DNA sequence: TGTGTAAAGGGATACCGAGGGACTGAAGCTTTCTTT. Translation: CVKGYRGTEAFF. Using reference TRBV30 and TRBJ1-1 for the parts outside the CDR3, the full variable domain is SQTIHQWPATLVQPVGSPLSLECTVEGTSNPNLYWYRQAAGRGLQLLFYSVGIGQISSEVPQNLSASRPQDRQFILSSKKLLLSDSGFYLCVKGYRGTEAFFGQGTRLTVV.

The rearrangement links TRBV27 to TRBJ1-2; no clear D. V lost 8 bases, J lost 4 bases, and 14 bases lay in between. The CDR3 runs to 13 residues. Germline V gene sequence: CDR1 MNHEY, CDR2 SMNVEV (reference sequence). The CDR3 sequence: CASGHGLTYGYTF. The CDR3 nucleotides read TGTGCCAGCGGGCATGGGCTAACCTATGGCTACACCTTC.

This chain connects TRBV5-5 to TRBJ2-5, with 7 nucleotides matching TRBD1. Germline V lookup: CDR1 SGHKS, CDR2 YYEKEE (reference sequence). This CDR3 has 15 residues. V shed 5 bases, J shed 2 bases, and the junction held 9 bases outside the gene matches. The CDR3 sequence: CASSPSGTVQETQYF. The CDR3 DNA reads as TGTGCCAGCAGTCCGTCCGGGACAGTTCAAGAGACCCAGTACTTC. Filled out from reference TRBV5-5 and TRBJ2-5, the complete variable domain reads DAGVTQSPTHLIKTRGQQVTLRCSPISGHKSVSWYQQVLGQGPQFIFQYYEKEERGRGNFPDRFSARQFPNYSSELNVNALLLGDSALYLCASSPSGTVQETQYFGPGTRLLVL.

The chain carries TRBV6-5 and TRBJ2-3, with TRBD2 identical over 7 bases. The ends lost 0 bases at V and 1 base at J; junction bases unmatched: 1. The CDR3 has 15 residues. CDR1 and CDR2 (germline): MNHEY, SVGAGI. The CDR3 region has the DNA TGTGCCAGCAGTTACTCGGGAGGGGGCACAGATACGCAGTATTTT. Residues: CASSYSGGGTDTQYF.

The rearrangement joins TRBV6-1 to TRBJ2-1; 11 positions match TRBD2. The germline CDR1 and CDR2 sequences are MNHNS and SASEGT. Germline trimming cut 3 bases from V and 5 bases from J; bases unmatched to any gene: 3. This CDR3 comprises 15 residues. CDR3 bases: TGTGCCAGCAGTGAGGGACTAGCGGCTAACAATGAGCAGTTCTTC. Translated, it gives CASSEGLAANNEQFF.

The V gene is TRBV9, the J gene TRBJ2-1; 11 bases fit TRBD2. The CDR3 has 17 amino acids. J gave up 5 bases and V 1 base, and 8 bases lay outside the gene matches. Germline assignment: CDR1 SGDLS and CDR2 YYNGEE. This CDR3 is CASSVSTGTSGNNEQFF. DNA of the CDR3: TGTGCCAGCAGCGTAAGCACCGGGACTAGCGGAAACAATGAGCAGTTCTTC. Based on the CDR3 plus reference TRBV9 and TRBJ2-1, the full variable domain is DSGVTQTPKHLITATGQRVTLRCSPRSGDLSVYWYQQSLDQGLQFLIQYYNGEERAKGNILERFSAQQFPDLHSELNLSSLELGDSALYFCASSVSTGTSGNNEQFFGPGTRLTVL.